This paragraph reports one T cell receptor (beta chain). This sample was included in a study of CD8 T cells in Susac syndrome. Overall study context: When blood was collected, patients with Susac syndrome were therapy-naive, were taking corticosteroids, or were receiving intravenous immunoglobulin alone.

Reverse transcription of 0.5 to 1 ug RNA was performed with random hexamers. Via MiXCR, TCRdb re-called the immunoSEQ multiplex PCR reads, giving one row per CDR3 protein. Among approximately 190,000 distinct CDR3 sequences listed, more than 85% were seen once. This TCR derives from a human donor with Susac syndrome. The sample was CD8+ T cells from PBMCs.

CDR3 in amino acids: CSAREQGRHGYTF. The DNA for the CDR3 is TGCAGTGCTAGAGAACAGGGGAGGCATGGCTACACCTTC. The chain employs TRBV20-1 and TRBJ1-2; the match to TRBD1 covers 7 bases. The CDR3 contains 13 residues. Looked up from germline, CDR1 is DFQATT and CDR2 is SNEGSKA (reference sequence). The V gene end was trimmed by 0 bases and the J gene end by 6 bases; junction bases not matched to a gene: 4.